This T cell receptor (beta chain) was sequenced in a study of OX40 agonist ivuxolimab in advanced cancers. Describing the broader study: The costimulatory receptor OX40 (CD134) was targeted by ivuxolimab, a fully human IgG2 agonistic monoclonal antibody. Patients were allowed to have had prior anti-PD-1, anti-PD-L1 or anti-CTLA-4 therapy, and roughly two fifths of the dose-escalation patients had been treated with checkpoint inhibitors. Intravenous ivuxolimab was administered to patients every 2 weeks at six dose levels: 0.01, 0.1, 0.3, 1.5, 3 and 10 mg/kg. The monotherapy dose-escalation portion (N of about 50 patients) of the phase I ivuxolimab trial is reported in the paper. Three dose-escalation patients achieved partial responses, one with hepatocellular carcinoma and two with cutaneous melanoma. Peripheral TCRbeta sequencing was intended to test whether TCR sequence diversity was altered and clonal T-cell expansion was caused by ivuxolimab. Among the approximately 54 dose-escalation patients, around 19 had hepatocellular carcinoma, approximately 15 melanoma, 9 renal cell carcinoma and 9 head and neck cancer. In the dose-escalation cohort, 82.7% of patients were male, and the mean age was around 65 years with a range of roughly 20 to 85.

For sequencing of the TCRbeta CDR3 region, genomic DNA was extracted from the sorted cells. The immunoSEQ Assay was used to sequence the TCRbeta CDR3 regions. The table comes from immuneACCESS by way of TCRdb, which keeps in-frame sequences with V and J called. Part of the clones is missing from these tables; in studies checked, under half for an unresolved V gene and the rest for unknown reasons. This sample lists some 18,000 clones; 65% to 85% were detected once. The ten largest clones take up more than 9.5% of the sample. The trial excluded patients who had a history of autoimmune disease or who were on systemic immunosuppression. Peripheral blood for TCR sequencing was drawn from every dose cohort at baseline, at cycle 4 day 1 and at cycle 7 day 1. The samples were taken from a phase I, first-in-human, multicenter, open-label dose-escalation trial of ivuxolimab. Adults with locally advanced or metastatic melanoma, renal cell carcinoma, hepatocellular carcinoma or head and neck squamous cell carcinoma were enrolled in the trial. Before TCR sequencing, CD4+ T cells and CD8+ T cells were sorted from peripheral blood as separate populations.

What the authors observed across the whole study: After ivuxolimab, expanded clones were on average more numerous among CD8+ T cells than among CD4+ T cells. In the 0.1-3.0 mg/kg groups, partial responders had among the lowest normalized peripheral clonal expansion, particularly in CD8+ T cells. The antigen specificity of the clonally expanded peripheral T cells was not determined. At doses of 0.1 to 3.0 mg/kg, clonal expansion of both CD4+ and CD8+ blood T cells was observed from baseline to week 6. Low levels of normalized T-cell clonal expansion were also seen in some patients who did not respond.

Comments on this clone: Its antigen is still unknown. The input lacks base qualities; no much larger clone sits a single base away.

Reading the germline V gene gives CDR1 SGHVS and CDR2 FQNEAQ. From cysteine to phenylalanine, the CDR3 is 14 amino acids long. Only the CDR3 DNA is retained, 42 bases long and in frame from the first base. The trim is 7 bases for V and 2 bases for J, with a gap of 13 bases between the germline ends. Recombination linked TRBV7-8 to TRBJ2-3; the best D guess is TRBD2, with 6 bases matching. The receptor was isolated from an adult with an advanced solid tumor such as melanoma, head and neck, liver or kidney cancer. The sequencing here drew on CD4+ or CD8+ T cells sorted from blood, taken in a trial of the OX40 agonist ivuxolimab. The nucleotide sequence reads as follows: TGTGCCAGCACCGGAGCGGGTTTCACAGATACGCAGTATTTT. This sequence encodes CASTGAGFTDTQYF. Joined to the reference TRBV7-8 and TRBJ2-3 proteins, this CDR3 gives the full variable domain: GAGVSQSPRYKVAKRGQDVALRCDPISGHVSLFWYQQALGQGPEFLTYFQNEAQLDKSGLPSDRFFAERPEGSVSTLKIQRTQQEDSAVYLCASTGAGFTDTQYFGPGTRLTVL.